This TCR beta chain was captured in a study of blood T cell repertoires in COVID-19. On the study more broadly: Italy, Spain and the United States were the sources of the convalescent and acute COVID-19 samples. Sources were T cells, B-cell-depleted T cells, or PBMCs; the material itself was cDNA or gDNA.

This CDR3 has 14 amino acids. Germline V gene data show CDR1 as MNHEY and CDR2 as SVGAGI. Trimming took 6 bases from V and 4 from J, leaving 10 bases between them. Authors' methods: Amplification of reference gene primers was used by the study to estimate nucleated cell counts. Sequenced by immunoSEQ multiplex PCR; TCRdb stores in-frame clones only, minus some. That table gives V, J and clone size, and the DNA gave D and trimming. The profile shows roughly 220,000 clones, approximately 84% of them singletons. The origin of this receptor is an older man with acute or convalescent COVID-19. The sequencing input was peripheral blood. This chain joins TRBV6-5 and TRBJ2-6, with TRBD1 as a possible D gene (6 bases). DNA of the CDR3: TGTGCCAGCAGCACAGGGCCCGGGGCCAACGTCCTGACTTTC. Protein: CASSTGPGANVLTF.